This T cell receptor (beta chain) originates from a study of Ad26.COV2.S vaccination and SARS-CoV-2 variants. For the study at large: A participant enrolled in the COV1001 Ad26.COV2.S trial arm provided the sample.

Noted treatment: over 15 received Ad26.COV2.S at low or high dose, single or two shots; five or six received placebo; per-sample allocation not given. After the first vaccine or placebo injection, samples were drawn on day 63. An adult donor aged 18-55 years was enrolled in Boston. Built on an Ad26 vector, the vaccine expressed Wuhan-strain SARS-CoV-2 spike. Worth noting for this clone: Its antigen is as yet unknown.

Trimming removed 6 bases from V and 2 bases from J, with 28 bases in between. The CDR3 loop spans 20 amino acids. Germline loops: CDR1 KGHDR, CDR2 SFDVKD. Broader study findings: People who got the vaccine or the placebo had similar non-spike TCR breadth.

The table came from immunoSEQ multiplex PCR; TCRdb's copy has only in-frame clones and leaves some out. Among 350,000 to 450,000 clones listed, roughly 85% were seen once. The specimen comprised peripheral blood, sampled in a trial of Ad26.COV2.S vaccine versus placebo. This sequence was found in a person between 18 and 65 years old who received the Ad26.COV2.S COVID-19 vaccine or a placebo. The gene calls are TRBV24-1 and TRBJ1-5; a possible D gene is TRBD1 (5 bases). The CDR3 region has the DNA TGTGCCACCAGTAAGGCATACCGATGGGGCCGACCTAAGGGCAATCAGCCCCAGCATTTT. As protein: CATSKAYRWGRPKGNQPQHF.